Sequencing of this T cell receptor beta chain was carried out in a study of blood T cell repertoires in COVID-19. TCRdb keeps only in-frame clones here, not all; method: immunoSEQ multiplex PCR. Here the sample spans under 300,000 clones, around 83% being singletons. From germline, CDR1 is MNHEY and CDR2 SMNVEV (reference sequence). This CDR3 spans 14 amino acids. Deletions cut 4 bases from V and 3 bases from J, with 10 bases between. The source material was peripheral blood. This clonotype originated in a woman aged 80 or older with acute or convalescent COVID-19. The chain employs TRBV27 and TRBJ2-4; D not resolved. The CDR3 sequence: CASSSPADKNIQYF. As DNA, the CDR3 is TGTGCCAGCAGTTCCCCGGCGGACAAAAACATTCAGTACTTC.